What follows is one TCR beta chain and its context. Given a much more abundant clone one base away, this may be a read error. This entry belongs to a study of T cells in Graves' hyperthyroidism and ophthalmopathy. Diagnosing involved the use of clinical symptoms, serum thyroxine and TRAb, thyroid ultrasound and orbital computed tomography. Regions amplified from RNA transcripts were the TCR beta CDR3 regions. RT-PCR in the first round (using the HTBI primer set) targeted the TCR CDR3. TCRdb itself ran the multiplex PCR reads through MiXCR, one entry per CDR3 protein. The sample consists of about 480,000 distinct CDR3 sequences, about an eighth of them appearing once. The germline V and J ends were trimmed by 2 bases and 0 bases, with 14 bases remaining between them. The CDR3 is 17 residues long.

V is TRBV12-3 or TRBV12-4 and J is TRBJ1-5; the D is unclear. Source material: blood. The receptor's source is a woman under 30 with Graves' hyperthyroidism. The CDR3 sequence: CASSLSRVENSNQPQHF. The CDR3 nucleotides read TGTGCCAGCAGTTTAAGCCGGGTCGAGAATAGCAATCAGCCCCAGCATTTT.